The 2 T cell receptor beta chains below all came from one sample that was sequenced in a study of type 1 and type 2 diabetes patients (dated by TCRdb to about 2016). The sequencing machine was an Illumina MiSeq. TCRbeta CDR3 amplification used genomic DNA from the sorted T cell subsets as template. The TCRbeta CDR3 region was amplified by multiplex PCR with 30 forward and 13 reverse primers. TCRdb reworked the public reads: Q25 trimming with fastp, MiXCR clone assembly, productive beta chains retained. Entries are consolidated by CDR3 protein sequence, retaining the most common genes and DNA. This sample has 250,000 or so distinct CDR3 sequences in its table, and around 47% of those were observed once. In total, the top ten clones hold around 15% of the sample. The specimen was peripheral blood mononuclear cells (PBMCs). The receptors come from a man younger than 35 with type 2 diabetes.

A few counts support this clonotype. The rearrangement links TRBV19 to TRBJ1-5; no clear D. Trimming cost V 3 bases and J 2 bases, with 11 bases left between them. This CDR3 is 15 amino acids long. The germline CDR1 and CDR2 sequences are LNHDA and SQIVND (reference sequence). The DNA for the CDR3 is TGTGCCAGTAGTATTTTAATGTACGGCAATCAGCCCCAGCATTTT. Translated: CASSILMYGNQPQHF.

This clonotype was detected many times. The CDR3 nucleotides read TGTGCCATCAGCGGGGACGGGAATTCACCCCTCCACTTT. Protein sequence: CAISGDGNSPLHF. This chain connects TRBV10-3 to TRBJ1-6, with D tentatively TRBD1 (5 bases). The CDR3 spans 13 residues. CDR1 and CDR2 (germline): ENHRY, SYGVKD. V lost 6 bases to trimming and J lost 7 bases, with 10 bases between them.